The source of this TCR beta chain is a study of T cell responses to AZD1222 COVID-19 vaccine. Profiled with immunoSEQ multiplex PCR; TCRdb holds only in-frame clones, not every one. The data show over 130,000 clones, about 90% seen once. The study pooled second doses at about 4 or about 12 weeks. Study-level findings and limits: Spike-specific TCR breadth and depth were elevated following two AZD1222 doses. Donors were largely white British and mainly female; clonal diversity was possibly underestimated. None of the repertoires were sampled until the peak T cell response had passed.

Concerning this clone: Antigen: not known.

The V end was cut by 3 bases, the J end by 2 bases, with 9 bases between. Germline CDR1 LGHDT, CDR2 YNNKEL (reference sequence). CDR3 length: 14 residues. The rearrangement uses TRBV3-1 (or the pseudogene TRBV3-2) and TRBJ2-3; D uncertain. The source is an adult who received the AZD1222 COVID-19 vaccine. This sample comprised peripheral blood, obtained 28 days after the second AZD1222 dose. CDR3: CASSHVRNTDTQYF. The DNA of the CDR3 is TGTGCCAGCAGCCACGTGCGGAACACAGATACGCAGTATTTT.